This entry concerns a single TCR beta chain. The data stem from a study of T cells expressing NK-cell markers. Background on the study: Sequenced donors, eight in total, included seven who were HCMV-seropositive and one who was seronegative.

The CDR3 loop spans 15 amino acids. CDR1 and CDR2 from the germline V gene are DFQATT and SNEGSKA (reference sequence). TCRdb reprocessed the 5' RACE reads, with one entry per CDR3 protein and no DNA. The sample holds about 460,000 distinct CDR3 sequences. The chain is built from TRBV20-1 and TRBJ2-4; the TRBD2 assignment by TCRdb is unverifiable without DNA. The source material was blood T cells: a sorted CD56 or NKG2C T cell subset, CD4+ or CD8+ T cells, or bulk PBMC T cells (not recorded which). The receptor was isolated from a woman between 50 and 59 years old in good health. CDR3 sequence reads: CSARTSGREENIQYF.